One and the same sample provided the 23 T cell receptor beta chains below, sequenced in a study of blood T cell repertoires in COVID-19. Method: immunoSEQ multiplex PCR; TCRdb's copy keeps in-frame clones and lacks some. Of around 65,000 clones detected, roughly 80% appear once; the ten largest clones hold about 18%. The material sequenced was peripheral blood. Receptor source: a man aged 55 to 70 with acute or convalescent COVID-19.

This clone was seen more than once but under ten times. The chain carries TRBV6-5 and TRBJ2-7; possibly TRBD1 for D (5 bases). The CDR3 is made up of 15 amino acids. The V end was cut by 5 bases, the J end by 5 bases, with 19 bases between. Looked up from germline, CDR1 is MNHEY and CDR2 is SVGAGI. The CDR3 region has the DNA TGTGCCAGCAGTAGAAGGTCAGGGAAAACCCACGAGCAGTACTTC. Amino acids: CASSRRSGKTHEQYF.

The CDR3 nucleotides are TGTGCCAGCAATCCCAGGGGGTTTCAGCCCCAGCATTTT. It translates to CASNPRGFQPQHF. V gene TRBV2 combines with J gene TRBJ1-5, with TRBD1 matching 7 bases. Germline loops: CDR1 SNHLY, CDR2 FYNNEI. CDR3 length: 13 residues. V was clipped by 7 bases and J by 6 bases; unmatched bases: 6. Supplemented by reference TRBV2 and TRBJ1-5, the full variable domain reads EPEVTQTPSHQVTQMGQEVILRCVPISNHLYFYWYRQILGQKVEFLVSFYNNEISEKSEIFDDQFSVERPDGSNFTLKIRSTKLEDSAMYFCASNPRGFQPQHFGDGTRLSIL.

This chain uses TRBV7-6 with TRBJ2-1; 11 bases are a match to TRBD2. Germline CDR1 and CDR2: SGHVS and FNYEAQ. This CDR3 region has 18 residues. V shed 0 bases, J shed 7 bases, and the junction held 11 bases outside the gene matches. The CDR3, as DNA: TGTGCCAGCAGCTTAGCGCTCCTTACTAGCGGGAGTAATAATGAGCAGTTCTTC. It specifies CASSLALLTSGSNNEQFF. The variable domain in full, with the rest retrieved from reference TRBV7-6 and TRBJ2-1, is GAGVSQSPRYKVTKRGQDVALRCDPISGHVSLYWYRQALGQGPEFLTYFNYEAQQDKSGLPNDRFSAERPEGSISTLTIQRTEQRDSAMYRCASSLALLTSGSNNEQFFGPGTRLTVL.

This clone was detected a few times. The rearrangement links TRBV5-4 to TRBJ1-4, with 7 bases that match TRBD1. The CDR3 consists of 13 residues. J gave up 7 bases and V 0 bases, and 0 bases lay outside the gene matches. CDR1 SGHNT and CDR2 YYREEE come from the germline V gene (reference sequence). The CDR3 sequence is CASSLAGGEKLFF. CDR3 coding DNA: TGTGCCAGCAGCTTGGCAGGGGGTGAAAAACTGTTTTTT.

This chain connects TRBV7-3 to TRBJ2-1; 13 bases align to TRBD2. With V trimmed by 1 base and J by 8 bases, 8 bases remained unmatched. Germline V gene lookup returns CDR1 SGHTA and CDR2 FQGTGA. The CDR3 loop spans 17 amino acids. CDR3 nucleotide sequence: TGTGCCAGCAGCTTAATCTCCCGACTAGCGGGAGGCCATGAGCAGTTCTTC. It specifies CASSLISRLAGGHEQFF.

This chain links TRBV3-1 (or the pseudogene TRBV3-2) with TRBJ2-1; the D gene is possibly TRBD1 (6 bases). Trimming took off 0 bases at V and 0 bases at J, with 9 bases between the two ends. The CDR3 runs 16 residues. Looked up from germline, CDR1 is LGHDT and CDR2 is YNNKEL (reference sequence). The chain's CDR3 is CASSQDVGGSYNEQFF. The CDR3, as DNA: TGTGCCAGCAGCCAAGATGTAGGGGGCTCCTACAATGAGCAGTTCTTC.

The chain has TRBV5-6 and TRBJ2-5, with D possibly being TRBD1 (6 bases). The CDR3 loop spans 11 amino acids. V was trimmed by 6 bases and J by 6 bases, leaving 9 bases between them. Germline V gene lookup returns CDR1 SGHDT and CDR2 YYEEEE. Here the CDR3 DNA reads TGTGCCAGCATAGGGGGAAAGACCCAGTACTTC. Encoded protein: CASIGGKTQYF.

The chain links TRBV5-8 to TRBJ2-1; 10 nucleotides match TRBD2. With V trimmed by 0 bases and J by 4 bases, 1 base remained unmatched. The CDR3 is 15 amino acids. Germline V CDR1 and CDR2: SGHTS, YDEGEE. CDR3 protein: CASSLGTSGYNEQFF. CDR3 bases: TGTGCCAGCAGCTTGGGGACTAGCGGTTACAATGAGCAGTTCTTC.

The chain joins TRBV12-1 to TRBJ1-5; the table's D call of TRBD1 was not tested on the DNA. TRBV12-1 is a listed pseudogene. The CDR3 is made up of 13 amino acids. The CDR3 sequence is CARGIRGPQPQHF. The CDR3 coding sequence is TGTGCCAGGGGAATCAGGGGCCCTCAGCCCCAGCATTTT.

This chain uses TRBV6-5 with TRBJ2-2, with D perhaps TRBD1 (6 bases). This CDR3 has 15 residues. Looked up from germline, CDR1 is MNHEY and CDR2 is SVGAGI. The V end lost 6 bases, the J end lost 3 bases, and 14 bases lay between the germline ends. In DNA form, the CDR3 reads TGTGCCAGCAGACCCGCGACAGGCCACACCGGGGAGCTGTTTTTT. Residues: CASRPATGHTGELFF.

This clone was observed a single time. The genes are TRBV7-9 and TRBJ1-5, with no clear D. Germline loops: CDR1 SEHNR, CDR2 FQNEAQ (reference sequence). The CDR3 is 13 amino acids. The V end was cut by 4 bases, the J end by 5 bases, with 9 bases between. The CDR3 coding sequence is TGTGCCAGCAGCTCCGTTTTAGATCAGCCCCAGCATTTT. Its protein is CASSSVLDQPQHF.

A few counts support this clone. A junction boundary mismatches the germline segment, possibly from a read error. This rearrangement joins TRBV29-1 to TRBJ2-1; 10 bases align to TRBD1. This CDR3 is 14 amino acids long. Germline values: CDR1 SQVTM, CDR2 ANQGSEA. The CDR3 nucleotides read TGCAGCGTCCCTGACAGGGGGCCCTACGATGAGCAGTTCTTC. Residues: CSVPDRGPYDEQFF.

The chain has TRBV4-3 and TRBJ1-1; possible D gene TRBD1, 6 bases. V gave up 0 bases and J gave up 1 base, with 9 bases separating them. CDR3 length: 15 residues. Germline V CDR1 and CDR2: LGHNA, YSLEER. In DNA, the CDR3 is TGCGCCAGCAGCCAAGATACAGGGACGAACACTGAAGCTTTCTTT. Amino acids: CASSQDTGTNTEAFF.

The V and J genes are TRBV2 and TRBJ1-2; TRBD1 aligns across 9 bases. There are 13 residues in the CDR3. CDR1 is SNHLY, CDR2 FYNNEI, per germline. Losses at the gene ends were 5 bases for V and 8 bases for J; bases not matched to a gene: 6. CDR3 residues: CASSRTGVSGYTF. The CDR3 bases are TGTGCCAGCAGTAGGACAGGGGTCAGCGGCTACACCTTC.

The V and J genes are TRBV4-2 and TRBJ1-1; no firm D call. Trimming removed 1 base from V and 7 bases from J, with 10 bases in between. The CDR3 is 13 amino acids. Germline CDR1 reads LGHNA; CDR2 reads YNFKEQ. In nucleotides, the CDR3 is TGTGCCAGCAGCCAAGCGTTGGCAGGTGAAGCTTTCTTT. Its translation is CASSQALAGEAFF.

V is TRBV7-2 and J is TRBJ1-5; 8 nucleotides match TRBD1. CDR3 size: 15 residues. Trimming at V came to 4 bases and at J to 1 base, leaving 3 bases not matched to a gene. Germline CDR1 is SGHTA and CDR2 is FQGNSA. CDR3 sequence reads: CASSYRTGSNQPQHF. CDR3 sequence (DNA): TGTGCCAGCAGCTACAGGACAGGGAGCAATCAGCCCCAGCATTTT.

The rearrangement joins TRBV3-1 (or the pseudogene TRBV3-2) to TRBJ1-1; no firm D call. Trimming took 4 bases from V and 3 from J, leaving 15 bases between them. Germline V gives CDR1 LGHDT, CDR2 YNNKEL (reference sequence). CDR3 size: 15 residues. The chain's CDR3 is CASSPLNLIDTEAFF. The CDR3 bases are TGTGCCAGCAGCCCGCTCAACTTAATCGACACTGAAGCTTTCTTT.

The V gene is TRBV18, the J gene TRBJ2-1; maybe TRBD2 (5 bases). Germline V gene sequence: CDR1 KGHSH, CDR2 LQKENI. V lost 3 bases to trimming and J lost 4 bases, with 16 bases between them. The CDR3 spans 16 residues. CDR3 in DNA: TGTGCCAGCTCACCCCCCGGTTTGGGAGCATACAATGAGCAGTTCTTC. Residues: CASSPPGLGAYNEQFF. Complete variable domain (other parts from reference TRBV18 and TRBJ2-1): NAGVMQNPRHLVRRRGQEARLRCSPMKGHSHVYWYRQLPEEGLKFMVYLQKENIIDESGMPKERFSAEFPKEGPSILRIQQVVRGDSAAYFCASSPPGLGAYNEQFFGPGTRLTVL.

The chain uses TRBV4-3 and TRBJ2-7; D is unresolved. CDR1 LGHNA and CDR2 YSLEER come from the germline V gene. The CDR3 has 13 residues. Trimming left V 2 bases short and J 0 bases short, with 5 bases between. The CDR3: CASSQLASYEQYF. In DNA, the CDR3 is TGCGCCAGCAGCCAACTGGCCTCCTACGAGCAGTACTTC.

The J gene is TRBJ2-1, the V gene TRBV5-1; 8 nucleotides line up with TRBD2. The CDR3 runs to 14 residues. V was clipped by 5 bases and J by 2 bases; unmatched bases: 3. Germline CDR1 and CDR2: SGHRS and YFSETQ. The CDR3 DNA sequence: TGCGCCAGCAGACTAGCGGTTACCTACAATGAGCAGTTCTTC. This sequence encodes CASRLAVTYNEQFF.

In this sample, this clone turned up a few times. The CDR3 region has the DNA TGTGCCACCAGTGAACCCCAGGGGGCGAAGAATGAGCAGTTCTTC. This sequence encodes CATSEPQGAKNEQFF. This rearrangement joins TRBV24-1 to TRBJ2-1; 8 bases match TRBD1. Per the germline V gene, CDR1 is KGHDR and CDR2 is SFDVKD. Trimming took 4 bases from V and 7 from J; bases not matched to a gene: 8. This CDR3 has 15 residues.

The chain employs TRBV27 and TRBJ1-2; 12 nucleotides match TRBD1. The CDR3 extends over 13 amino acids. CDR1 is MNHEY, CDR2 SMNVEV, per germline (reference sequence). The ends lost 4 bases at V and 8 bases at J; junction bases unmatched: 2. CDR3 residues: CASSWDRGRGYTF. Written as DNA, the CDR3 is TGTGCCAGCAGTTGGGACAGGGGGCGGGGCTACACCTTC.

This chain connects TRBV2 to TRBJ2-2; the match to TRBD2 covers 10 bases. This CDR3 is 14 amino acids long. After removal of 6 bases from V and 4 bases from J, the junction contained 2 bases not matched to a gene. CDR1 is SNHLY and CDR2 is FYNNEI in the germline V gene. The CDR3 DNA is TGTGCCAGCAGGAGCGGGAGGGGCACCGGGGAGCTGTTTTTT. Amino acid sequence: CASRSGRGTGELFF.